These T cell receptor beta chains were read from a single sample in a study of OX40 agonist ivuxolimab in advanced cancers. TCRdb keeps only in-frame clones here, not all; method: immunoSEQ multiplex PCR. The table lists approximately 58,000 clones, roughly 77% of them singletons, with about 1.2% in the top ten. Sequencing used CD4+ or CD8+ T cells sorted from blood, obtained in a trial of the OX40 agonist ivuxolimab. These receptors were taken from an adult with an advanced solid tumor such as melanoma, head and neck, liver or kidney cancer. CDR3s include the opening cysteine and the closing phenylalanine or tryptophan. A D gene is named only where the DNA matches it firmly. Size tells how often a clone was seen (once, few, many) or the class of an expanded clone, and some rows leave it out.

d_gene	v_gene	abundance	j_gene	CDR3nt	CDR3aa
NA	TRBV18	NA	TRBJ2-5	TGTGCCAGCTCACCTGTCCGGGGGACAGCAGAGACCCAGTACTTC	CASSPVRGTAETQYF
NA	TRBV7-3	NA	TRBJ2-2	TGTGCCAGCAGCTTACAACTTAACACCGGGGAGCTGTTTTTT	CASSLQLNTGELFF
TRBD2	TRBV18	NA	TRBJ2-3	TGTGCCAGCTCACCACCACAAGCGGGAGGGGGTATGAATACGCAGTATTTT	CASSPPQAGGGMNTQYF
TRBD1	TRBV28	NA	TRBJ2-7	TGTGCCAGCAGAAGACAGGGGGAGGGCTCCTACGAGCAGTACTTC	CASRRQGEGSYEQYF
TRBD1	TRBV6-1	NA	TRBJ1-6	TGTGCCAGCAAAAGGACAGGGGGAAATTCACCCCTCCACTTT	CASKRTGGNSPLHF
NA	TRBV5-4	NA	TRBJ2-2	TGTGCCAGCAGCCCACCTTCCATGAACACCGGGGAGCTGTTTTTT	CASSPPSMNTGELFF
NA	TRBV30	NA	TRBJ2-6	TGTGCCTGGAGTTACGGTGGTGGGGCCAACGTCCTGACTTTC	CAWSYGGGANVLTF
NA	TRBV5-1	NA	TRBJ2-2	TGCGCCAGCAGCTCGGACCCGAACACCGGGGAGCTGTTTTTT	CASSSDPNTGELFF
TRBD1	TRBV28	few	TRBJ2-2	TGTGCCAGCGGGACAGGGGGCTATACCGGGGAGCTGTTTTTT	CASGTGGYTGELFF
NA	TRBV7-9	NA	TRBJ2-3	TGTGCCAGCAGCTTGAGGGGAGAACACACAGATACGCAGTATTTT	CASSLRGEHTDTQYF
NA	TRBV18	NA	TRBJ1-3	TGTGCCAGCTCACCGGCTGCCAGACCGAGCTCTGGAAACACCATATATTTT	CASSPAARPSSGNTIYF
NA	TRBV6-5	NA	TRBJ1-2	TGTGCCAGCAGTGACAGGATCAAGCACTTC	CASSDRIKHF
NA	TRBV5-5	NA	TRBJ2-7	TGTGCCAGCAGCTTGGTGTATGGATTCTCCTACGAGCAGTACTTC	CASSLVYGFSYEQYF
TRBD2	TRBV28	NA	TRBJ2-7	TGTGCCAGCAGTCTCAAGACTAGCGGGAGTGGAGAGCAGTACTTC	CASSLKTSGSGEQYF
TRBD1	TRBV6-5	once	TRBJ1-2	TGTGCCAGCAGTTACCGATCCGGGACAGACTATGGCTACACCTTC	CASSYRSGTDYGYTF
NA	TRBV5-1	NA	TRBJ1-2	TGCGCCAGCAGCTTGGGTGGGGAAGGCTACACCTTC	CASSLGGEGYTF
NA	TRBV5-6	NA	TRBJ2-5	TGTGCCAGCAGCACCGGAGAGACCCAGTACTTC	CASSTGETQYF
NA	TRBV30	NA	TRBJ2-2	TGTGCCTGGAGTGTATCCTCCTTCCCCAACACCGGGGAGCTGTTTTTT	CAWSVSSFPNTGELFF
NA	TRBV10-3	NA	TRBJ1-5	TGTGCCATCAGTGGCAGGGGAGATGATCAGCCCCAGCATTTT	CAISGRGDDQPQHF
TRBD1	TRBV11-2	NA	TRBJ2-5	TGTGCCAGCAGCTTAGTTACAGGGGGCGCGGGAGAGACCCAGTACTTC	CASSLVTGGAGETQYF
TRBD2	TRBV6-1	NA	TRBJ2-7	TGTGCCAGCAACGGCGGGAGGGCCTACGAGCAGTACTTC	CASNGGRAYEQYF
NA	TRBV7-8	NA	TRBJ1-2	TGTGCCAGCAGCTTAGCCTCGGTCTATGGAGGATACACCTTC	CASSLASVYGGYTF
TRBD1	TRBV15	once	TRBJ2-7	TGTGCCACCCGGGACAGGGCTTCCCACGAGCAGTACTTC	CATRDRASHEQYF
TRBD1	TRBV5-1	NA	TRBJ2-5	TGCGCCAGCAGCTTGGGTGGCAGGGGGCAAGAGACCCAGTACTTC	CASSLGGRGQETQYF
TRBD2	TRBV9	NA	TRBJ2-1	TGTGCCAGCAGCTTACTAGCGGGAGGTGGGGGACACTCCTACAATGAGCAGTTCTTC	CASSLLAGGGGHSYNEQFF
TRBD1	TRBV7-9	NA	TRBJ2-7	TGTGCCGGCAGCATAACAGGGGAAACCTACGAGCAGTACTTC	CAGSITGETYEQYF
TRBD2	TRBV4-2	NA	TRBJ2-7	TGTGCCAGCAGCCAAGGCATCGGACTAGCGGAGGTTTACGAGCAGTACTTC	CASSQGIGLAEVYEQYF
NA	TRBV6-5	NA	TRBJ2-5	TGTGCCAGCAACTCCTTAGTGCTGAAACAAGAGACCCAGTACTTC	CASNSLVLKQETQYF
NA	TRBV5-1	NA	TRBJ2-3	TGCGCCAGCAGCGAGGCCCCGGGGGAAGGCACAGATACGCAGTATTTT	CASSEAPGEGTDTQYF
TRBD1	TRBV5-6	NA	TRBJ1-3	TGTGCCAGCAGCGCGATTCGGGACAGCTCTGGAAACACCATATATTTT	CASSAIRDSSGNTIYF
TRBD1	TRBV5-1	few	TRBJ2-1	TGCGCCAGCAGACTGGACAGGGGGATTTACAATGAGCAGTTCTTC	CASRLDRGIYNEQFF
TRBD2	TRBV7-2	NA	TRBJ2-5	TGTGCCAGCAGCTTAGGGCCAGCGGGGACGGGAGAGACCCAGTACTTC	CASSLGPAGTGETQYF
TRBD1	TRBV2	NA	TRBJ1-5	TGTGCCAGCAAACAGACAGGGGCCTCTAATCAGCCCCAGCATTTT	CASKQTGASNQPQHF
TRBD1	TRBV2	NA	TRBJ1-2	TGTGCCAGCAGTCCACAGGGGGCGAGAGCTAACTATGGCTACACCTTC	CASSPQGARANYGYTF
NA	TRBV5-1	NA	TRBJ2-5	TGCGCCAGCAGCTTGGGGCAAGAGACCCAGTACTTC	CASSLGQETQYF
TRBD1	TRBV11-2	NA	TRBJ2-1	TGTGCCAGCAGCTTAAAGGGGGCCTATGAGCAGTTCTTC	CASSLKGAYEQFF
NA	TRBV7-6	NA	TRBJ2-3	TGTGCCAGCAGCTTTCAGAACACAGATACGCAGTATTTT	CASSFQNTDTQYF
TRBD1	TRBV10-1	NA	TRBJ1-5	TGCGCCAGCAGTGAGAGGGAGGACAGGGGGCTAAGGAGCAATCAGCCCCAGCATTTT	CASSEREDRGLRSNQPQHF
NA	TRBV5-1	few	TRBJ1-5	TGCGCCAGCAGCTTGGCACCCGGGGCCAATCAGCCCCAGCATTTT	CASSLAPGANQPQHF
NA	TRBV6-1	once	TRBJ2-7	TGTGCCAGCCGCCTGGTACAGGGATCCTACGAGCAGTACTTC	CASRLVQGSYEQYF
NA	TRBV6-6	NA	TRBJ2-5	TGTGCCAGCAGACAGGAGGGCCTGGGAGAGACCCAGTACTTC	CASRQEGLGETQYF
TRBD2	TRBV18	NA	TRBJ2-1	TGTGCCAGCTCACCTATAGCGGGAGACGGAAATGAGCAGTTCTTC	CASSPIAGDGNEQFF
NA	TRBV19	NA	TRBJ2-2	TGTGCCAGTAATGCGGTATCGACAGCTACCGGGGAGCTGTTTTTT	CASNAVSTATGELFF
NA	TRBV2	NA	TRBJ1-1	TGTGCCAGCAGTCTAACCGGGACGGGGACCACTGAAGCTTTCTTT	CASSLTGTGTTEAFF
TRBD1	TRBV7-9	NA	TRBJ2-4	TGTGCCAGCAGCTTAGGGGGGACAGAGATAAACATTCAGTACTTC	CASSLGGTEINIQYF
NA	TRBV14	NA	TRBJ2-1	TGTGCCAGCAGCCAAGACCCCACCTACAATGAGCAGTTCTTC	CASSQDPTYNEQFF
TRBD1	TRBV5-1	few	TRBJ2-1	TGCGCCAGCAGACCCGGGACAGGGAAGCACAATGAGCAGTTCTTC	CASRPGTGKHNEQFF
TRBD2	TRBV11-3	NA	TRBJ2-1	TGTGCCAGCAGCTTAGATCAGTCTAGCGGGAGAGTGGAGGGGGAGCAGTTCTTC	CASSLDQSSGRVEGEQFF
TRBD1	TRBV11-2	NA	TRBJ2-2	TGTGCCAGCAGCGCCGACAGGGTGGGGAACACCGGGGAGCTGTTTTTT	CASSADRVGNTGELFF
NA	TRBV30	NA	TRBJ2-2	TGTGCCTGGAGTGTAAGGGCAGACAACACCGGGGAGCTGTTTTTT	CAWSVRADNTGELFF
NA	TRBV11-2	NA	TRBJ2-7	TGTGCCAGCAGCCACCGCATAGCGGAGATCTCCTACGAGCAGTACTTC	CASSHRIAEISYEQYF
TRBD1	TRBV10-2	NA	TRBJ1-1	TGCGCCAGCAGTGAGCAGGGGGCACGGACTGAAGCTTTCTTT	CASSEQGARTEAFF
NA	TRBV27	once	TRBJ1-5	TGTGCCAGCAGTTTATCGCGCGACAAGAGCAATCAGCCCCAGCATTTT	CASSLSRDKSNQPQHF
TRBD2	TRBV9	NA	TRBJ2-1	TGTGCCAGCAGCCAGGGACTAGCGGGTTACAATGAGCAGTTCTTC	CASSQGLAGYNEQFF
NA	TRBV19	NA	TRBJ2-7	TGTGCCAGTAGTCTCTCGGGAGCGCCTAGACCCTACGAGCAGTACTTC	CASSLSGAPRPYEQYF
TRBD1	TRBV30	NA	TRBJ1-5	TGTGCCTGGAGTCCCGGGACAGGACATGGGTCCCAGCATTTT	CAWSPGTGHGSQHF
TRBD2	TRBV5-1	NA	TRBJ2-7	TGCGCCAGCAGCCGACTAGCGGGAGCTTCCCGCGAGCAGTACTTC	CASSRLAGASREQYF